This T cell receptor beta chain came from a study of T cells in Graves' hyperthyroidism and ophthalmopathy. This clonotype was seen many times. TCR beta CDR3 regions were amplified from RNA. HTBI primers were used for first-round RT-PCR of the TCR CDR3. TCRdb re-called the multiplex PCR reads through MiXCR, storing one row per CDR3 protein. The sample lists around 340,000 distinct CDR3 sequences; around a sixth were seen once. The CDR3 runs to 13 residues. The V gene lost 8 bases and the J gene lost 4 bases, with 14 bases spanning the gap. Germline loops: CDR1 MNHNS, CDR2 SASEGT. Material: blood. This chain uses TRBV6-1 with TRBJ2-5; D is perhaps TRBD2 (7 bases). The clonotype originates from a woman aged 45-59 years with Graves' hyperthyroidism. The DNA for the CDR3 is TGTGCCAGCTCTAACGGGGGGCCAGAGACCCAGTACTTC. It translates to CASSNGGPETQYF.